Presented here are 8 T cell receptor beta chains from one specimen sequenced in a study of cytomegalovirus exposure and HLA in healthy donors. PCR employed 60 Vbeta and 13 Jbeta primers. Sequencing was performed with immunoSEQ multiplex PCR; in TCRdb, only in-frame clones are kept and a portion is missing. The sample contains about 130,000 clones, more than 70% of which appear only once. Sequences were obtained from PBMCs. The receptors shown here come from a man aged 45-65 years in good health and CMV-seropositive.

This rearrangement joins TRBV4-1 to TRBJ1-1, with D possibly TRBD1 on 6 matching bases. This CDR3 contains 18 residues. In germline, CDR1 is MGHRA, CDR2 YSYEKL. With 6 bases removed from V and 0 bases from J, the gap between germline ends came to 23 bases. CDR3 amino acids: CASRRGRGTDYMNTEAFF. In nucleotides, the CDR3 is TGCGCCAGCAGAAGGGGCAGGGGTACGGATTATATGAACACTGAAGCTTTCTTT.

V and J are TRBV6-5 and TRBJ1-4; 8 nucleotides agree with TRBD1. This CDR3 has 16 residues. V was pared by 3 bases and J by 4 bases, with 7 bases of the junction left unmatched. In germline, CDR1 is MNHEY, CDR2 SVGAGI. CDR3 DNA sequence: TGTGCCAGCAGTTATTCTTACAGGGGGGGTAATGAAAAACTGTTTTTT. It codes for CASSYSYRGGNEKLFF.

This clone was seen a single time. This chain uses TRBV7-9 with TRBJ1-5, with TRBD1 as a possible D gene (5 bases). The CDR3 contains 15 residues. Germline V lookup: CDR1 SEHNR, CDR2 FQNEAQ (reference sequence). The germline V and J ends were trimmed by 1 base and 3 bases, with 10 bases remaining between them. The CDR3 DNA reads as TGTGCCAGCAGCTTAGTGGGGCAGAACAATCAGCCCCAGCATTTT. It encodes CASSLVGQNNQPQHF.

The J gene is TRBJ1-1, the V gene TRBV2, with TRBD1 matching 8 bases. From germline, CDR1 is SNHLY and CDR2 FYNNEI. This CDR3 region has 15 residues. V lost 2 bases, J lost 4 bases, and 6 bases stayed unmatched. The CDR3 DNA sequence: TGTGCCAGCAGTGAATTGCAGGGGGCTCGCACTGAAGCTTTCTTT. Translating it yields CASSELQGARTEAFF.

The chain uses TRBV2 and TRBJ1-1; D unresolved. This CDR3 spans 13 amino acids. V lost 4 bases, J lost 0 bases, and 6 bases lay in between. Germline V lookup: CDR1 SNHLY, CDR2 FYNNEI. The CDR3 DNA sequence: TGTGCCAGCAGTGCCGAGATGAACACTGAAGCTTTCTTT. Translation gives CASSAEMNTEAFF.

The chain has TRBV27 and TRBJ2-3; no firm D call. CDR3 length: 15 residues. Trimming took 3 bases from V and 6 from J, leaving 16 bases between them. Germline CDR1 reads MNHEY; CDR2 reads SMNVEV (reference sequence). Here the CDR3 reads CASSFEWASVDTQYF. The DNA of the CDR3 is TGTGCCAGCAGTTTCGAGTGGGCATCGGTGGATACGCAGTATTTT.

This clone was observed at least ten times. V gene TRBV2 combines with J gene TRBJ1-1; possibly TRBD1 for D (6 bases). V was trimmed by 2 bases and J by 3 bases, leaving 19 bases between them. The CDR3 runs 17 residues. Germline CDR1 and CDR2: SNHLY and FYNNEI. As DNA, the CDR3 is TGTGCCAGCAGTGAACGGGGGGCGCAGATCAGAGACACTGAAGCTTTCTTT. It specifies CASSERGAQIRDTEAFF. The complete variable domain, with remaining parts taken from reference TRBV2 and TRBJ1-1, reads EPEVTQTPSHQVTQMGQEVILRCVPISNHLYFYWYRQILGQKVEFLVSFYNNEISEKSEIFDDQFSVERPDGSNFTLKIRSTKLEDSAMYFCASSERGAQIRDTEAFFGQGTRLTVV.

The chain links TRBV18 to TRBJ2-2; 11 bases fit TRBD2. The ends lost 5 bases at V and 1 base at J; junction bases unmatched: 6. The CDR3 is 17 residues long. The germline CDR1 and CDR2 sequences are KGHSH and LQKENI. The CDR3 bases are TGTGCCAGCTCATCTCCGACTAGCGGGATGAACACCGGGGAGCTGTTTTTT. Translation gives CASSSPTSGMNTGELFF.